The rows below give T cell receptor beta chains drawn from one sample of a study of T-cell memory formation after mild COVID-19. TCRdb reanalysed the 5' RACE reads using MiXCR and keeps one entry per CDR3 protein. The sample lists 380,000 or so distinct CDR3 sequences, around 15% occurring once. The sequencing sample was made of PBMCs or a T cell subset sorted from them (not recorded which). These receptors all stem from a man between 18 and 29 years old who had mild COVID-19 (a few samples of this study predate the infection). Cell type and time point are not known. CDR3s include the opening cysteine and the closing phenylalanine or tryptophan. D genes are given only for firm matches. The size field is filled for only some rows; it gives once, few, many or a size class.

J gene,V gene,clone size,D gene,CDR3 protein,CDR3 DNA
TRBJ2-1,TRBV12-3/TRBV12-4,many,-,CASSITGIRSEQFF,TGTGCCAGCAGTATCACAGGGATTCGAAGTGAGCAGTTCTTC
TRBJ1-2,TRBV4-3,-,-,CASSQDGHLVDGYTF,TGCGCCAGCAGCCAAGATGGCCATTTGGTTGATGGCTACACCTTC
TRBJ1-1,TRBV6-5,-,TRBD1,CASSKGQGYSTEAFF,TGTGCCAGCAGCAAGGGACAGGGGTACAGCACTGAAGCTTTCTTT
TRBJ1-1,TRBV10-1,few,TRBD1,CASSEGTGVEAFF,TGCGCCAGCAGTGAGGGGACAGGGGTTGAAGCTTTCTTT
TRBJ2-5,TRBV2,few,-,CASSESGGAVTQYF,TGTGCCAGCAGTGAATCAGGGGGGGCGGTGACCCAGTACTTC
TRBJ1-2,TRBV12-5,few,-,CASGPPDGSYGYTF,TGTGCTAGTGGCCCACCGGACGGCAGCTATGGCTACACCTTC
TRBJ1-1,TRBV10-3,-,-,CAIMLGENTEAFF,TGTGCCATCATGTTGGGGGAGAACACTGAAGCTTTCTTT
TRBJ1-4,TRBV5-1,-,-,CASSPTTTNEKLFF,TGCGCCAGCAGCCCGACAACCACTAATGAAAAACTGTTTTTT
TRBJ1-4,TRBV29-1,-,-,CSAHLQGSANEKLFF,TGCAGCGCTCACCTTCAGGGTTCCGCTAATGAAAAACTGTTTTTT
TRBJ1-5,TRBV6-5,-,-,CASSFSQYSNQPQHF,TGTGCCAGCAGTTTCTCGCAGTATAGCAATCAGCCCCAGCATTTT
TRBJ2-1,TRBV3-1,few,TRBD1,CATGLGGFSSYNEQFF,TGTGCCACCGGATTAGGGGGCTTCAGCTCCTACAATGAGCAGTTCTTC
TRBJ1-1,TRBV20-1,-,TRBD1,CSARKAGTGENTEAFF,TGCAGTGCTAGAAAAGCCGGGACAGGGGAGAACACTGAAGCTTTCTTT
TRBJ2-5,TRBV7-6,many,TRBD2,CASSSALAEETQYF,TGTGCCAGCAGCTCCGCTCTAGCGGAAGAGACCCAGTACTTC
TRBJ2-5,TRBV7-7,few,-,CASSVRERETQYF,TGTGCTAGCAGTGTCAGGGAAAGAGAGACCCAGTACTTC
TRBJ2-1,TRBV29-1,-,-,CSLSPPGEQFF,TGCAGCCTGTCCCCTCCGGGTGAGCAGTTCTTC
TRBJ2-7,TRBV7-9,-,TRBD1,CASSSVSGQGVIEQYF,TGTGCCAGCAGCTCCGTCTCGGGACAGGGTGTAATTGAGCAGTACTTC
TRBJ2-2,TRBV4-3,-,-,CASSQVQSTGELFF,TGCGCCAGCAGCCAAGTCCAGAGCACCGGGGAGCTGTTTTTT
TRBJ1-2,TRBV12-3/TRBV12-4,many,-,CASSHTRTQDDGGYTF,TGTGCCAGCAGTCACACCCGGACGCAAGACGACGGTGGCTACACCTTC
TRBJ2-1,TRBV7-2,-,-,CASSLEWWTEQFF,TGTGCCAGCAGCTTAGAATGGTGGACAGAGCAGTTCTTC
TRBJ1-6,TRBV28,-,-,CASSTLGIWNSPLHF,TGTGCCAGCAGTACACTCGGTATTTGGAATTCACCCCTCCACTTT
TRBJ1-5,TRBV7-2,many,-,CASSLEDGPSSPQHF,TGTGCCAGCAGCTTAGAGGACGGACCGTCATCGCCCCAGCATTTT
TRBJ2-4,TRBV7-3,few,-,CASSSGGVQYF,TGTGCCAGCAGCTCAGGCGGGGTTCAGTACTTC
TRBJ1-2,TRBV5-6,-,-,CASSLTSLGYGYTF,TGTGCCAGCAGCTTGACCTCTTTGGGCTATGGCTACACCTTC
TRBJ1-1,TRBV7-3,many,-,CASSLGLVGNTEAFF,TGTGCCAGCAGCTTAGGTCTCGTTGGGAACACTGAAGCTTTCTTT
TRBJ2-3,TRBV7-2,few,TRBD1,CASSLEWGYGTGARTDTQYF,TGTGCCAGCAGCTTAGAGTGGGGGTACGGGACAGGGGCCCGCACAGATACGCAGTATTTT
TRBJ2-1,TRBV20-1,few,-,CSARGRGLNEQFF,TGCAGTGCTAGAGGTCGGGGGCTCAATGAGCAGTTCTTC
TRBJ1-5,TRBV6-2/TRBV6-3,-,-,CASRTFNQPQHF,TGTGCCAGCCGGACCTTCAATCAGCCCCAGCATTTT
TRBJ1-2,TRBV6-5,few,-,CASKGLGNYGYTF,TGTGCCAGCAAGGGTCTGGGGAACTATGGCTACACCTTC
TRBJ2-1,TRBV11-1,many,-,CASSPNRDYNEQFF,TGTGCCAGCAGCCCAAACAGGGACTACAATGAGCAGTTCTTC
TRBJ1-1,TRBV7-2,many,-,CASSLAGNTEAFF,TGTGCCAGCAGCTTAGCAGGGAACACTGAAGCTTTCTTT
TRBJ1-6,TRBV7-2,few,-,CASIALGTVGSPLHF,TGTGCCAGCATCGCATTGGGGACCGTGGGTTCACCCCTCCACTTT
TRBJ1-2,TRBV29-1,-,-,CSVGTNYGYTF,TGCAGCGTGGGGACTAACTATGGCTACACCTTC
TRBJ1-2,TRBV7-9,-,-,CASSQSGGFGYTF,TGTGCCAGCAGCCAGAGTGGGGGATTCGGCTACACCTTC
TRBJ2-1,TRBV11-2,-,-,CASSLWLGLRYEQFF,TGTGCCAGCAGCTTGTGGCTAGGTCTTCGCTATGAGCAGTTCTTC
TRBJ1-1,TRBV5-1,many,TRBD1,CASSPGQGNTEAFF,TGTGCCAGCAGCCCCGGACAGGGGAACACTGAAGCTTTCTTT
TRBJ2-1,TRBV6-5,few,-,CASSLGRVTYNEQFF,TGTGCCAGCAGTTTGGGCAGGGTCACCTACAATGAGCAGTTCTTC
TRBJ2-7,TRBV12-3/TRBV12-4,-,-,CASKSTYSYEQYF,TGTGCCAGCAAGTCCACGTACTCCTACGAGCAGTACTTC
TRBJ1-5,TRBV5-6,-,-,CASSLDRVWQPQHF,TGTGCCAGCAGCTTGGACAGGGTATGGCAGCCCCAGCATTTT
TRBJ2-5,TRBV20-1,-,TRBD2,CSARTSVRTQYF,TGCAGTGCTAGGACTAGCGTGAGGACCCAGTACTTC
TRBJ2-2,TRBV12-3/TRBV12-4,few,-,CASRQGPGELFF,TGTGCCAGCAGACAGGGCCCCGGGGAGCTGTTTTTT
TRBJ1-6,TRBV7-3,-,TRBD1,CASSLTEGQSSPLHF,TGTGCCAGCAGCTTGACGGAGGGACAGAGTTCACCCCTCCACTTT
TRBJ1-1,TRBV28,few,TRBD1,CASSPGDRVNTEAFF,TGTGCCAGCAGTCCGGGGGACAGGGTGAACACTGAAGCTTTCTTT
TRBJ2-3,TRBV27,-,TRBD2,CASSVHSGASTDTQYF,TGTGCCAGCAGTGTACATAGCGGGGCGAGCACAGATACGCAGTATTTT
TRBJ2-3,TRBV20-1,few,-,CSANGFHTRDTQYF,TGCAGTGCCAACGGATTCCATACCCGGGATACGCAGTATTTT
TRBJ2-2,TRBV11-2,many,-,CASSGLYTGELFF,TGTGCCAGCAGCGGTTTGTACACCGGGGAGCTGTTTTTT